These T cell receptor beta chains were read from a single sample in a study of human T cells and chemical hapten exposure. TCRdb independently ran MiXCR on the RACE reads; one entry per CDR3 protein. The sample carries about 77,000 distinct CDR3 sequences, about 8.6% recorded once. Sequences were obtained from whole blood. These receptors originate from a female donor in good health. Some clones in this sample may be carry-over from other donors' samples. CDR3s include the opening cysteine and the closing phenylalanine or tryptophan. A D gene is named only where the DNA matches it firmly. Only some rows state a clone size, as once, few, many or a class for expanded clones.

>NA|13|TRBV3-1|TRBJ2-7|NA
TGTGCCAGCAGCCAAGTTCTCTCCTACGAGCAGTACTTC
CASSQVLSYEQYF
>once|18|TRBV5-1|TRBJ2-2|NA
TGCGCCAGCAGCTTGGTGGTCGTAGGGACGTCGAGCACCGGGGAGCTGTTTTTT
CASSLVVVGTSSTGELFF
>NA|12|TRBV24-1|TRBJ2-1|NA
TGTGCCACCAGTGATCCGTACAATGAGCAGTTCTTC
CATSDPYNEQFF
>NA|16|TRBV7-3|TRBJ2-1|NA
TGTGCCAGCAGCTTAATCCGGGGCAGGGTCCGGGTTGAGCAGTTCTTC
CASSLIRGRVRVEQFF
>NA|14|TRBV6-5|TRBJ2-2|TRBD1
TGTGCCAGCTGCGAGACAGGGAATGGCGGGGAGCTGTTTTTT
CASCETGNGGELFF
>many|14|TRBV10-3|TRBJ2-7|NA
TGTGCCATCAGTGACGTTCAGGGGTACGGCGAGCAGTACTTC
CAISDVQGYGEQYF
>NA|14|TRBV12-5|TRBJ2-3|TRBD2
TGTGCTAGTGGGGAGGGACTAGCGGCCGATACGCAGTATTTT
CASGEGLAADTQYF
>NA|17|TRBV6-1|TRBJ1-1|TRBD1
TGTGCCAGCAGTGAATTCGGGACAGGGAGCAGGAACACTGAAGCTTTCTTT
CASSEFGTGSRNTEAFF
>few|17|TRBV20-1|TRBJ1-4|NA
TGCAGTGCTAGAGGTAGTCAGGCAGGGAGTACTGGAATAGGGGTGTTTTTT
CSARGSQAGSTGIGVFF
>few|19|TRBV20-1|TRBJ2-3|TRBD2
TGCAGTGCTAGTTCCCCACTAGCGGGGGGCGGGTTAGGGTCATATACGCAGTATTTT
CSASSPLAGGGLGSYTQYF
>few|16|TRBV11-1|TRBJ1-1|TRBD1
TGTGCCAGCAGCTTCGGTCAGGGGGTTCTGAACACTGAAGCTTTCTTT
CASSFGQGVLNTEAFF
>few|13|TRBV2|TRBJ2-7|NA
TGTGCCAGCAGTGAGAGCAGCTCCTACGAGCAGTACTTC
CASSESSSYEQYF
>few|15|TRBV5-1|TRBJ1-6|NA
TGCGCCAGCAGCTTGGCGGGGGCTGGGAATTCACCCCTCCACTTT
CASSLAGAGNSPLHF
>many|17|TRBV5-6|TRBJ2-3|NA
TGTGCCAGCAGGGCGTTAATAGGAGGGCTTAGCACAGATACGCAGTATTTT
CASRALIGGLSTDTQYF
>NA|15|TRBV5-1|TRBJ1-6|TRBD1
TGCGCCAGCAGCTTTACAGGGGGCGGTAATTCACCCCTCCACTTT
CASSFTGGGNSPLHF
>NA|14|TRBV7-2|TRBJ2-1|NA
TGTGTCAGCAGCTCTCCCTATATGGGAGGTGAGCAGTTCTTC
CVSSSPYMGGEQFF
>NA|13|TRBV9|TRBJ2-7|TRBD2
TGTGCCAGCAGCCCAGGGACTAGCTACGAGCAGTACTTC
CASSPGTSYEQYF
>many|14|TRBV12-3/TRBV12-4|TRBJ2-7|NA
TGTGCCAGCAGTTTGACAGTAAGCTCCTACGAGCAGTACTTC
CASSLTVSSYEQYF
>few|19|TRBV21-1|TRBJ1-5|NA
TGTGCCAGCAGCAGCAATTATATAGGAGGGGCTGGTAGCAATCAGCCCCAGCATTTT
CASSSNYIGGAGSNQPQHF
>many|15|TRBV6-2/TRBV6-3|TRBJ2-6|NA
TGTGCCAGCAGTTCTGGACTCGTTGGGGCCAACGTCCTGACTTTC
CASSSGLVGANVLTF
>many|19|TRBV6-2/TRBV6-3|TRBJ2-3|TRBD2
TGTGCCAGCAACCCCTTATTCGGGACTAGCGGGACCAGCACAGATACGCAGTATTTT
CASNPLFGTSGTSTDTQYF
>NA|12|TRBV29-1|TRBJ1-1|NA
TGCAGCGGGCACCCGGGAACCACTGAAGCTTTCTTT
CSGHPGTTEAFF
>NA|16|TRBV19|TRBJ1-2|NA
TGTGCCAGTTGGGGCCTATTGGTGGACGTTAACTATGGCTACACCTTC
CASWGLLVDVNYGYTF
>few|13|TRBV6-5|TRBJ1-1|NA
TGTGCCAGCAGCTTCTCATCGGGCACTGAAGCTTTCTTT
CASSFSSGTEAFF
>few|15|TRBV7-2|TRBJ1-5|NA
TGTGCCAGCAGCTTAGTGGGAACTAAAAATCAGCCCCAGCATTTT
CASSLVGTKNQPQHF
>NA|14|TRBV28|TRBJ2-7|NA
TGTGCCAGCAGCCTACCGCCGGTCGTAGGGGAGCAGTACTTC
CASSLPPVVGEQYF
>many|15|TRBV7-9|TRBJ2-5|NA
TGTGCCAGCAGCTTAGCGAGGGCAGGGCAAGAGACCCAGTACTTC
CASSLARAGQETQYF
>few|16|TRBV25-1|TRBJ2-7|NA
TGTGCCAGCAGTGACCCGGGGACTGCCTTAACCTACGAGCAGTACTTC
CASSDPGTALTYEQYF
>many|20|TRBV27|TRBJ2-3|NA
TGTGCCAGCAGTTTATCGCGGGCTCTATTCCGGGGGCCGGGCACAGATACGCAGTATTTT
CASSLSRALFRGPGTDTQYF
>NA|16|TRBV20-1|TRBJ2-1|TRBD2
TGCAGTGCTAGAGATCCACGGCGGGGGGGCTACGGTGAGCAGTTCTTC
CSARDPRRGGYGEQFF
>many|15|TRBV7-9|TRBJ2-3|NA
TGTGCCAGCAGCCCCCGCGGCCCTGGCACAGATACGCAGTATTTT
CASSPRGPGTDTQYF
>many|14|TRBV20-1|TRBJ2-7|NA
TGCAGTGCTAGAAGTTCCCGGGGAATCTACGAGCAGTACTTC
CSARSSRGIYEQYF
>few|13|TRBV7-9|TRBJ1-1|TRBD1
TGTGCCAGCAGCCCCTCCCGGACAGGGAAAGCTTTCTTT
CASSPSRTGKAFF
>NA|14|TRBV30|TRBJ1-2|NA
TGTGCCTGGATGGGCAGCCCGCCCGACTATGGCTACACCTTC
CAWMGSPPDYGYTF
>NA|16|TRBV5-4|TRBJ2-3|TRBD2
TGTGCCAGCAGCTTTCATACTAGCGGATCCACAGATACGCAGTATTTT
CASSFHTSGSTDTQYF
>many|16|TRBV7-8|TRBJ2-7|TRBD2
TGTGCCAGCAGCACACCCCCGCGGGGGAGCTCCTACGAGCAGTACTTC
CASSTPPRGSSYEQYF
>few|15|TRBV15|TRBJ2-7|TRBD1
TGTGCCACCTCAATGAAAACAGGGGTAAACTACGAGCAGTACTTC
CATSMKTGVNYEQYF
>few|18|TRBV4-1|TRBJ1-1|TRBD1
TGCGCCAGCAGCCATGTCCCCGGGACAGGGGGCCGGGGGACTGAAGCTTTCTTT
CASSHVPGTGGRGTEAFF
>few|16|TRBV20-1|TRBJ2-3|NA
TGCAGTGCTAGCCCCCCGACTAGTTGGGATTTAGATACGCAGTATTTT
CSASPPTSWDLDTQYF
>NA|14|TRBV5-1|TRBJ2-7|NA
TGCGCCAGCAGCATTGTTGGCCTCTCCTACGAGCAGTACTTC
CASSIVGLSYEQYF
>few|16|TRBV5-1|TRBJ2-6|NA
TGCGCCAGCAGCTTGGAAGGTATCTCTGGGGCCAACGTCCTGACTTTC
CASSLEGISGANVLTF
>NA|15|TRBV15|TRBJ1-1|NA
TGTGCCACCAGCAGAGATTTGGCCGGGATCCCTGAAGCTTTCTTT
CATSRDLAGIPEAFF
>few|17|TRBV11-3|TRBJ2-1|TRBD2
TGTGCCAGCAGCCCCGGACTAGCGGGGGGATTCTACAATGAGCAGTTCTTC
CASSPGLAGGFYNEQFF
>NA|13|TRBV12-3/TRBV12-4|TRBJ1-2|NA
TGTGTCAGCAGTAAGACTGTGGGGCAGTCTTACACCTTC
CVSSKTVGQSYTF
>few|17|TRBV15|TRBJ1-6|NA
TGTGCCACCAGCAGCGACCGGACACCCCGCTATAATTCACCCCTCCACTTT
CATSSDRTPRYNSPLHF
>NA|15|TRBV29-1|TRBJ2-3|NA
TGCAGCGTTGAGTTCGAAGGGGGGATCACAGATACGCAGTATTTT
CSVEFEGGITDTQYF
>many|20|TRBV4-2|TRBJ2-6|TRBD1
TGTGCCAGCAGCCACCTCCCCGCGGGACAGGGGAGGCCTGGGGCCAACGTCCTGACTTTC
CASSHLPAGQGRPGANVLTF
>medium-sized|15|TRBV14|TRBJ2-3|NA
TGTGCCAGCAGCCAAGATGAAATAGGCACAGATACGCAGTATTTT
CASSQDEIGTDTQYF